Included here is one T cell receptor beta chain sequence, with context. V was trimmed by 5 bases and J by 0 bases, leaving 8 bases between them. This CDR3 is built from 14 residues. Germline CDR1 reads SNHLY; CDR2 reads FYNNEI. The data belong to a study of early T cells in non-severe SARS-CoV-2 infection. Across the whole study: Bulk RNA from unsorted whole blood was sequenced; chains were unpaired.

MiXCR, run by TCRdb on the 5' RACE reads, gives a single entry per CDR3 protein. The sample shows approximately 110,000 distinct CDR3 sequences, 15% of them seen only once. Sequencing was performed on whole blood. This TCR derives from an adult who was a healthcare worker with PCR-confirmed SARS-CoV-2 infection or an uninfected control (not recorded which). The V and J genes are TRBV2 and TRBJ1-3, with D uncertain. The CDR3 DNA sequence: TGTGCCAGCAGTTTGGACGGCTCTGGAAACACCATATATTTT. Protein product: CASSLDGSGNTIYF.